These T cell receptor beta chains were read from a single sample in a study of cytomegalovirus exposure and HLA in healthy donors. Repertoires were generated with immunoSEQ multiplex PCR, while TCRdb's copy carries only in-frame clones and drops some. The top ten hold around 3% of the sample, which has about 130,000 clones, roughly 82% seen once. Sequencing input: PBMCs. Every receptor here comes from a woman between 18 and 29 years old in good health and CMV-seropositive. Both conserved end residues are part of each CDR3. The D gene is left open where the match is weak. Clone size is not always given. Where it is, it says once, few, many or a class for expanded clones.

V gene: TRBV7-6
J gene: TRBJ2-2
CDR3 length: 13
clone size: few
D gene: NA
CDR3 protein: CASSQNFGGELFF
CDR3 DNA: TGTGCCAGCAGCCAAAACTTTGGCGGGGAGCTGTTTTTT

V gene: TRBV5-1
J gene: TRBJ2-3
CDR3 length: 16
clone size: NA
D gene: TRBD2
CDR3 protein: CASSLVAGGSTDTQYF
CDR3 DNA: TGCGCCAGCAGCTTGGTAGCGGGGGGTAGCACAGATACGCAGTATTTT

V gene: TRBV5-6
J gene: TRBJ2-5
CDR3 length: 15
clone size: NA
D gene: TRBD1
CDR3 protein: CASRTMGQGGETQYF
CDR3 DNA: TGTGCCAGCAGAACCATGGGACAGGGGGGGGAGACCCAGTACTTC

V gene: TRBV13
J gene: TRBJ2-6
CDR3 length: 19
clone size: NA
D gene: TRBD1
CDR3 protein: CASSSLDRVDFSGANVLTF
CDR3 DNA: TGTGCCAGCAGCTCCTTGGACAGGGTGGACTTCTCTGGGGCCAACGTCCTGACTTTC

V gene: TRBV5-4
J gene: TRBJ2-3
CDR3 length: 16
clone size: NA
D gene: TRBD2
CDR3 protein: CASSLPAGGSTDTQYF
CDR3 DNA: TGTGCCAGCAGCCTGCCAGCGGGGGGCAGCACAGATACGCAGTATTTT

V gene: TRBV6-4
J gene: TRBJ2-2
CDR3 length: 15
clone size: few
D gene: TRBD2
CDR3 protein: CASSPAGEDTGELFF
CDR3 DNA: TGTGCCAGCAGCCCAGCGGGGGAGGACACCGGGGAGCTGTTTTTT

V gene: TRBV12-5
J gene: TRBJ2-3
CDR3 length: 15
clone size: NA
D gene: TRBD1
CDR3 protein: CASGAASDRDGTQYF
CDR3 DNA: TGTGCTAGTGGTGCGGCCTCCGACAGGGATGGGACGCAGTATTTT

V gene: TRBV13
J gene: TRBJ1-6
CDR3 length: 14
clone size: NA
D gene: NA
CDR3 protein: CASSPSGGRSPLHF
CDR3 DNA: TGTGCCAGCAGCCCCTCGGGGGGCCGCTCACCCCTCCACTTT

V gene: TRBV10-3
J gene: TRBJ2-3
CDR3 length: 15
clone size: few
D gene: TRBD1
CDR3 protein: CAISSDRGKADTQYF
CDR3 DNA: TGTGCCATCAGTTCGGACAGGGGGAAGGCAGATACGCAGTATTTT

V gene: TRBV6-6
J gene: TRBJ1-6
CDR3 length: 13
clone size: NA
D gene: TRBD1
CDR3 protein: CASRRTGDSPLHF
CDR3 DNA: TGTGCCAGCAGACGAACAGGGGATTCACCCCTCCACTTT

V gene: TRBV5-3
J gene: TRBJ2-3
CDR3 length: 15
clone size: NA
D gene: NA
CDR3 protein: CARSFRGRGTDTQYF
CDR3 DNA: TGTGCCAGAAGCTTTAGAGGGAGGGGGACAGATACGCAGTATTTT

V gene: TRBV10-3
J gene: TRBJ1-6
CDR3 length: 14
clone size: NA
D gene: NA
CDR3 protein: CAIRNGTPNSPLHF
CDR3 DNA: TGTGCCATCAGAAACGGGACACCGAATTCACCCCTCCACTTT

V gene: TRBV7-9
J gene: TRBJ2-3
CDR3 length: 15
clone size: few
D gene: NA
CDR3 protein: CASSLGNGDLDTQYF
CDR3 DNA: TGTGCCAGCAGCCTAGGAAACGGGGATCTAGATACGCAGTATTTT

V gene: TRBV19
J gene: TRBJ2-2
CDR3 length: 15
clone size: NA
D gene: TRBD2
CDR3 protein: CASRAAGTYTGELFF
CDR3 DNA: TGTGCCAGTCGCGCAGCGGGGACCTACACCGGGGAGCTGTTTTTT

V gene: TRBV18
J gene: TRBJ2-6
CDR3 length: 15
clone size: NA
D gene: NA
CDR3 protein: CASPSTGSGANVLTF
CDR3 DNA: TGTGCCAGCCCCAGCACGGGCTCTGGGGCCAACGTCCTGACTTTC

V gene: TRBV4-1
J gene: TRBJ2-3
CDR3 length: 13
clone size: NA
D gene: TRBD2
CDR3 protein: CASSGTTLDTQYF
CDR3 DNA: TGCGCCAGCAGCGGGACTACGCTCGATACGCAGTATTTT

V gene: TRBV12-2
J gene: TRBJ2-7
CDR3 length: 17
clone size: NA
D gene: NA
CDR3 protein: CASRRPLRTEVSYEQYF
CDR3 DNA: TGTGCAAGTCGTCGCCCCCTCCGGACAGAGGTCTCCTACGAGCAGTACTTC

V gene: TRBV28
J gene: TRBJ1-5
CDR3 length: 14
clone size: NA
D gene: TRBD1
CDR3 protein: CASSPTGFNQPQHF
CDR3 DNA: TGTGCCAGCAGCCCGACAGGGTTCAATCAGCCCCAGCATTTT

V gene: TRBV15
J gene: TRBJ2-7
CDR3 length: 13
clone size: few
D gene: TRBD1
CDR3 protein: CATSPSPGGEQYF
CDR3 DNA: TGTGCCACCAGCCCATCCCCAGGGGGCGAGCAGTACTTC

V gene: TRBV10-3
J gene: TRBJ2-3
CDR3 length: 14
clone size: NA
D gene: NA
CDR3 protein: CAISDSQGTDTQYF
CDR3 DNA: TGTGCCATCAGTGACTCCCAGGGCACAGATACGCAGTATTTT

V gene: TRBV7-9
J gene: TRBJ2-1
CDR3 length: 14
clone size: NA
D gene: TRBD1
CDR3 protein: CSSRGPSSYNEQFF
CDR3 DNA: TGTTCCAGCAGGGGGCCCTCCTCCTACAATGAGCAGTTCTTC

V gene: TRBV7-2
J gene: TRBJ2-3
CDR3 length: 15
clone size: NA
D gene: TRBD2
CDR3 protein: CASSLSGGSTDTQYF
CDR3 DNA: TGTGCCAGCAGCTTAAGCGGGGGGTCCACAGATACGCAGTATTTT

V gene: TRBV21-1
J gene: TRBJ2-7
CDR3 length: 14
clone size: once
D gene: NA
CDR3 protein: CAARFRVEGYEQYF
CDR3 DNA: TGTGCCGCCCGATTCCGGGTCGAGGGCTACGAGCAGTACTTC

V gene: TRBV7-2
J gene: TRBJ2-3
CDR3 length: 15
clone size: NA
D gene: TRBD2
CDR3 protein: CASSKEGLAIDTQYF
CDR3 DNA: TGTGCCAGCAGCAAAGAGGGACTAGCAATAGATACGCAGTATTTT

V gene: TRBV6-6
J gene: TRBJ2-7
CDR3 length: 15
clone size: NA
D gene: NA
CDR3 protein: CASTQELAYSYEQYF
CDR3 DNA: TGTGCCAGCACCCAGGAGCTAGCCTACTCCTACGAGCAGTACTTC

V gene: TRBV7-3
J gene: TRBJ2-5
CDR3 length: 15
clone size: NA
D gene: TRBD1
CDR3 protein: CASSNGQGPQETQYF
CDR3 DNA: TGTGCCAGCAGCAACGGACAGGGACCCCAAGAGACCCAGTACTTC

V gene: TRBV11-2
J gene: TRBJ2-5
CDR3 length: 16
clone size: NA
D gene: TRBD2
CDR3 protein: CASSLGLAGGLETQYF
CDR3 DNA: TGTGCCAGCAGCTTAGGACTAGCGGGGGGTTTGGAGACCCAGTACTTC

V gene: TRBV11-3
J gene: TRBJ1-5
CDR3 length: 15
clone size: NA
D gene: NA
CDR3 protein: CASIQGQTANQPQHF
CDR3 DNA: TGTGCCAGCATTCAAGGACAGACCGCCAATCAGCCCCAGCATTTT

V gene: TRBV28
J gene: TRBJ1-1
CDR3 length: 15
clone size: NA
D gene: NA
CDR3 protein: CASIVFPRMNTEAFF
CDR3 DNA: TGTGCCAGCATTGTGTTTCCTAGGATGAACACTGAAGCTTTCTTT